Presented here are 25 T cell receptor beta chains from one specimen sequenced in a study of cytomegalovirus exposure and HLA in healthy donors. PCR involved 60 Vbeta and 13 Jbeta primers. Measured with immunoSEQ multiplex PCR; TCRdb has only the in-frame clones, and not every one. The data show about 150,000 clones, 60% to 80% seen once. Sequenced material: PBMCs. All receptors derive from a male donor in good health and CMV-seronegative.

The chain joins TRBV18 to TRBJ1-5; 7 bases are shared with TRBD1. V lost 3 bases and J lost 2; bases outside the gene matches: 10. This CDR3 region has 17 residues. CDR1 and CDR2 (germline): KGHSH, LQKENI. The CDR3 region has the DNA TGTGCCAGCTCACCGCCACCTATAACAGGGGGCAATCAGCCCCAGCATTTT. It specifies CASSPPPITGGNQPQHF. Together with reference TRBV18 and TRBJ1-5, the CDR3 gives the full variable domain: NAGVMQNPRHLVRRRGQEARLRCSPMKGHSHVYWYRQLPEEGLKFMVYLQKENIIDESGMPKERFSAEFPKEGPSILRIQQVVRGDSAAYFCASSPPPITGGNQPQHFGDGTRLSIL.

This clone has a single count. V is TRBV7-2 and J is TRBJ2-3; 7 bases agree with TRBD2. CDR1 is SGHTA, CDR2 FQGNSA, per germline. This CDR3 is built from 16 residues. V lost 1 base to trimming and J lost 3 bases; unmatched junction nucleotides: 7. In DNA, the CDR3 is TGTGCCAGCAGCTTAGGGGTGCGGGGGAGGACAGATACGCAGTATTTT. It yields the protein CASSLGVRGRTDTQYF.

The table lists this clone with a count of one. The CDR3 protein is CASSLEGAARVTQYF. The CDR3 region has the DNA TGTGCCAGCAGTTTAGAGGGGGCAGCCCGGGTGACCCAGTACTTC. The genes are TRBV27 and TRBJ2-5, with TRBD1 matching over 7 bases. CDR1 is MNHEY and CDR2 is SMNVEV in the germline V gene (reference sequence). This CDR3 contains 15 residues. Trimming took 2 bases from V and 7 from J; bases not matched to a gene: 10.

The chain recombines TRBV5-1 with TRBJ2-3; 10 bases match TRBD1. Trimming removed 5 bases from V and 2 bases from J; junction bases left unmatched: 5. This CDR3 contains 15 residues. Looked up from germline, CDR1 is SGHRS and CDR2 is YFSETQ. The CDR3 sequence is CASRGQGTLTDTQYF. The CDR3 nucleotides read TGCGCCAGCAGGGGACAGGGGACACTCACAGATACGCAGTATTTT.

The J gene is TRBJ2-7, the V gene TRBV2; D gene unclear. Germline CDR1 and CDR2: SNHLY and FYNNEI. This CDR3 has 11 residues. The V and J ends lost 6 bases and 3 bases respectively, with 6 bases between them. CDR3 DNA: TGTGCCAGCAGCGTTCTCTACGAGCAGTACTTC. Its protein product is CASSVLYEQYF.

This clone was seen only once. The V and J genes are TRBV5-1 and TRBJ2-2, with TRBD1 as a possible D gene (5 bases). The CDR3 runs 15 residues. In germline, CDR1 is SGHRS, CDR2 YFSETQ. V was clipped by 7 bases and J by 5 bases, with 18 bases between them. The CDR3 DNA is TGCGCCAGCTGGCCTGTGGGGTCAGGGACCGGGGAGCTGTTTTTT. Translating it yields CASWPVGSGTGELFF.

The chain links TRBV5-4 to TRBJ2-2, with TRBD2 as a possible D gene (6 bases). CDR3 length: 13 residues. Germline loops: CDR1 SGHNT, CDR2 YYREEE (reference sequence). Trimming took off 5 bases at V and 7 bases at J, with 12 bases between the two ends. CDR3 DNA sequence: TGTGCCAGCAGTCTGGAGGGGCACGGGGAGCTGTTTTTT. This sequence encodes CASSLEGHGELFF.

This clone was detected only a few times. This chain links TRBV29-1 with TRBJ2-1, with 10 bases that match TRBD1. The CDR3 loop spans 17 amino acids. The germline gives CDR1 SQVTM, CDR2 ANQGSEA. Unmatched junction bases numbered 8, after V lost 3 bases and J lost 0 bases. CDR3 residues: CSVEGQGSQSSYNEQFF. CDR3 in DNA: TGCAGCGTTGAGGGACAGGGGTCCCAAAGCTCCTACAATGAGCAGTTCTTC.

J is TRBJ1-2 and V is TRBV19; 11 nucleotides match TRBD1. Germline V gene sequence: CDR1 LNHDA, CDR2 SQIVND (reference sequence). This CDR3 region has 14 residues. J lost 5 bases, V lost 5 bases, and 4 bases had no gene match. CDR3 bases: TGTGCCAGTAGTCTGGACAGGGGGCCGTATGGCTACACCTTC. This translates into CASSLDRGPYGYTF.

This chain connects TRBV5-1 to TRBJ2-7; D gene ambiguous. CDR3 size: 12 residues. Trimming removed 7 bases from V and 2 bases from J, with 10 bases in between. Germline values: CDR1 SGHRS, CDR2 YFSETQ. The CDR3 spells CASYREPYEQYF. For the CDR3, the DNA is TGCGCCAGCTATCGCGAGCCCTACGAGCAGTACTTC.

The DNA for the CDR3 is TGTGCCAGCAGCTTCGCCCCCGGGGTGGTCCGCACAGATACGCAGTATTTT. It yields the protein CASSFAPGVVRTDTQYF. The chain employs TRBV11-2 and TRBJ2-3; a weak D match, TRBD2 (5 bases). Germline CDR1 is SGHAT and CDR2 is FQNNGV. CDR3 size: 17 residues. V was shortened by 3 bases and J by 1 base, with 17 bases between the two germline ends.

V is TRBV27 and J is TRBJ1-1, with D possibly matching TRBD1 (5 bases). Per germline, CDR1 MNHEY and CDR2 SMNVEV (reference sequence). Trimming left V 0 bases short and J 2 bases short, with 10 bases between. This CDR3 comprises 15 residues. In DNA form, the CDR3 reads TGTGCCAGCAGTTTATCGGCGGGGCTAAACACTGAAGCTTTCTTT. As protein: CASSLSAGLNTEAFF.

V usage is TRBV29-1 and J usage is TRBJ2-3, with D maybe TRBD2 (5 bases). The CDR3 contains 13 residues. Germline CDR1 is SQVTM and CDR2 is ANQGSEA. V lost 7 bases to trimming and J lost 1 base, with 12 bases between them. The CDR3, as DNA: TGCAGCGCCGGAGGAAAAGGCACAGATACGCAGTATTTT. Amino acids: CSAGGKGTDTQYF.

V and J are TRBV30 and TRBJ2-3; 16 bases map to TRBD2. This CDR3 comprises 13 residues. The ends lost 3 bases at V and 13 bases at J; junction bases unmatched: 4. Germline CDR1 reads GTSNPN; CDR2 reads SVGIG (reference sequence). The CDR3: CAWSGTSGGAEYF. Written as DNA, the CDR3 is TGTGCCTGGAGCGGGACTAGCGGGGGGGCGGAGTATTTT.

The CDR3 protein is CASSLDRGGGAREQYF. CDR3 bases: TGTGCCAGCAGCTTAGATCGTGGCGGGGGGGCGAGAGAGCAGTACTTC. The rearrangement links TRBV11-2 to TRBJ2-7; 9 positions agree with TRBD2. The germline V gene has CDR1 SGHAT and CDR2 FQNNGV. The CDR3 is 16 amino acids. After removal of 0 bases from V and 7 bases from J, the junction contained 10 bases not matched to a gene.

CDR3 sequence (DNA): TGTGCCAGCAGCGTGAGGGGACAGGGGGATTCACCCCTCCACTTT. Translated, it gives CASSVRGQGDSPLHF. The chain has TRBV11-2 and TRBJ1-6; TRBD1 matches 11 bases. Looked up from germline, CDR1 is SGHAT and CDR2 is FQNNGV. The J segment lost 8 bases and the V segment lost 5 bases, leaving 5 bases of the junction unmatched. This CDR3 region has 15 residues.

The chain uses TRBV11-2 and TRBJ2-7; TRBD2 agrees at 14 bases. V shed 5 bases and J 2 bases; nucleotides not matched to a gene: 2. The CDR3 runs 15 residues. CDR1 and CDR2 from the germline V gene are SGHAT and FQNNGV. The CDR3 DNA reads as TGTGCCAGCAGCGGGACTAGCGGGGGCCCCTACGAGCAGTACTTC. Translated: CASSGTSGGPYEQYF.

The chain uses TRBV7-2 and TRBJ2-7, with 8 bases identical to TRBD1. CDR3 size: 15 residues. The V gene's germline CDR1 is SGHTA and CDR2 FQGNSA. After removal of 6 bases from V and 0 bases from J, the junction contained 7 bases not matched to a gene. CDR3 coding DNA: TGTGCCAGCAGTTTACCCGGGACAGGCTCCTACGAGCAGTACTTC. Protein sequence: CASSLPGTGSYEQYF. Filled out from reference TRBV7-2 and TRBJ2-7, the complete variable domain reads GAGVSQSPSNKVTEKGKDVELRCDPISGHTALYWYRQSLGQGLEFLIYFQGNSAPDKSGLPSDRFSAERTGGSVSTLTIQRTQQEDSAVYLCASSLPGTGSYEQYFGPGTRLTVT.

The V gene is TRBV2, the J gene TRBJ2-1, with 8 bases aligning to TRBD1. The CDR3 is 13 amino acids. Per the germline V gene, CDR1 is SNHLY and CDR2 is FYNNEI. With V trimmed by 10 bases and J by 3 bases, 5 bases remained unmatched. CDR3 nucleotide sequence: TGTGCCACCGGACAGGGAGTCTACAATGAGCAGTTCTTC. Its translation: CATGQGVYNEQFF.

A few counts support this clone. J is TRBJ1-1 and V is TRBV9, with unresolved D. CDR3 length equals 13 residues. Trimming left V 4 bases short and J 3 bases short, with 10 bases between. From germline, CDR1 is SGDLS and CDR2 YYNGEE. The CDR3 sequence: CASSFETYTEAFF. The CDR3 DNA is TGTGCCAGCAGCTTTGAAACATACACTGAAGCTTTCTTT.

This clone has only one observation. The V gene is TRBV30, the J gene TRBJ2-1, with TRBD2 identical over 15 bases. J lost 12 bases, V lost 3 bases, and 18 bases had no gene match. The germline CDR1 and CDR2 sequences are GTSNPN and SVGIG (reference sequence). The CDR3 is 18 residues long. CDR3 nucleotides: TGTGCCTGGAGGGACGGGACTAGCGGGGGGCTAGGTCTAGGGGGGCAGTTCTTC. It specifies CAWRDGTSGGLGLGGQFF.

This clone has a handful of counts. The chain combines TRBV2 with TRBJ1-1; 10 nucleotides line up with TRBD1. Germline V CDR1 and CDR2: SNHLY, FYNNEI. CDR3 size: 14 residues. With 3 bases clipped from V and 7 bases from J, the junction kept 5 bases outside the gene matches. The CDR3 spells CASSDRWTGGEAFF. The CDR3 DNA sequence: TGTGCCAGCAGTGACCGATGGACAGGGGGTGAAGCTTTCTTT.

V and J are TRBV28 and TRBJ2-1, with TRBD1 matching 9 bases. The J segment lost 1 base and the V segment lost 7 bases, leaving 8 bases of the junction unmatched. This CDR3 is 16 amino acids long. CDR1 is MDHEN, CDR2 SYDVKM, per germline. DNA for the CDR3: TGTGCCAGCAATGGGGGACAGGGAGAATCCTACAATGAGCAGTTCTTC. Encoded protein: CASNGGQGESYNEQFF.

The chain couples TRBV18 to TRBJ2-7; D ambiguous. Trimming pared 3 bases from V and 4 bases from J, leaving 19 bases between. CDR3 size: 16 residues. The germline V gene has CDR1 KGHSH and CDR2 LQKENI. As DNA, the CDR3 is TGTGCCAGCTCACCCCCATCAACAGTTCGGCGATACGAGCAGTACTTC. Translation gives CASSPPSTVRRYEQYF.

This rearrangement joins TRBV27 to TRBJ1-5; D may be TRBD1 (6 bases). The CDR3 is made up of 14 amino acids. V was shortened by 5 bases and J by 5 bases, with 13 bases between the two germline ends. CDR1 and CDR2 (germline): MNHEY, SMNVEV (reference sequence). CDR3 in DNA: TGTGCCAGCAGTCCCCTGACAGGCGATCAGCCCCAGCATTTT. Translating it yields CASSPLTGDQPQHF.